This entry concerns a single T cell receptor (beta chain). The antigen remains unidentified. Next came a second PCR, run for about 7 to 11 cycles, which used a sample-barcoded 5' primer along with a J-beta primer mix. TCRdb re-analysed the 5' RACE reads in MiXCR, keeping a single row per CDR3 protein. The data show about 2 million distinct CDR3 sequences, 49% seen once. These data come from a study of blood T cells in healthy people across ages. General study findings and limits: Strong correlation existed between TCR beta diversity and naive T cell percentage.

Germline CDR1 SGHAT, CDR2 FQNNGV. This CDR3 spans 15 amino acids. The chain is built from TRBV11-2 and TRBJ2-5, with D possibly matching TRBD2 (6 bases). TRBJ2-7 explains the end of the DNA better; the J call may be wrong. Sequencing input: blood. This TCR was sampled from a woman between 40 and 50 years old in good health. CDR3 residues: CASSLDGGTGYEQYF. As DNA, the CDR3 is TGTGCCAGCAGCTTAGATGGGGGGACGGGCTACGAGCAGTACTTC.